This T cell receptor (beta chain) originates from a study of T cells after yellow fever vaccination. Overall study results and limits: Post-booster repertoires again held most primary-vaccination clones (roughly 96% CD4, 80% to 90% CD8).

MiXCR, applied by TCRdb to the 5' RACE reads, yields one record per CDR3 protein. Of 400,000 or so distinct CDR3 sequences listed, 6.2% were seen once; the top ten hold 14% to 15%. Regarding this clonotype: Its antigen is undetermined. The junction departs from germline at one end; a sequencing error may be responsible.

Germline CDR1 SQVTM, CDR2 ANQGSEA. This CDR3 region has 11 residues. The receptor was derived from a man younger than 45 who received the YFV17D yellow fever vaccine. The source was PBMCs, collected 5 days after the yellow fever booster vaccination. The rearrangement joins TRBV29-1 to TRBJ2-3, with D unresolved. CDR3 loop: CSVGRLDTRYF. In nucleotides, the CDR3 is TGCAGCGTTGGCAGGTTGGATACGCGGTATTTT.